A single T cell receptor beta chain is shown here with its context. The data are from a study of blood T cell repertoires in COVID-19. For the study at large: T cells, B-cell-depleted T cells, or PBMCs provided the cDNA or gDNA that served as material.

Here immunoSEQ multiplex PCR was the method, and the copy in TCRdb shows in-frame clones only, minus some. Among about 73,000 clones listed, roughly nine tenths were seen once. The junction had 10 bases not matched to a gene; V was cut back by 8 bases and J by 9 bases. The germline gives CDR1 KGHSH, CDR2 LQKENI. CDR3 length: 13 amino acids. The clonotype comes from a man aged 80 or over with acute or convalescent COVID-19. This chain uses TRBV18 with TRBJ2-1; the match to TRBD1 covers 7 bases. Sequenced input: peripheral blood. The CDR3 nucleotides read TGTGCCAGCATCTCTCAGGGGGTAGGTGAGCAGTTCTTC. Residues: CASISQGVGEQFF.